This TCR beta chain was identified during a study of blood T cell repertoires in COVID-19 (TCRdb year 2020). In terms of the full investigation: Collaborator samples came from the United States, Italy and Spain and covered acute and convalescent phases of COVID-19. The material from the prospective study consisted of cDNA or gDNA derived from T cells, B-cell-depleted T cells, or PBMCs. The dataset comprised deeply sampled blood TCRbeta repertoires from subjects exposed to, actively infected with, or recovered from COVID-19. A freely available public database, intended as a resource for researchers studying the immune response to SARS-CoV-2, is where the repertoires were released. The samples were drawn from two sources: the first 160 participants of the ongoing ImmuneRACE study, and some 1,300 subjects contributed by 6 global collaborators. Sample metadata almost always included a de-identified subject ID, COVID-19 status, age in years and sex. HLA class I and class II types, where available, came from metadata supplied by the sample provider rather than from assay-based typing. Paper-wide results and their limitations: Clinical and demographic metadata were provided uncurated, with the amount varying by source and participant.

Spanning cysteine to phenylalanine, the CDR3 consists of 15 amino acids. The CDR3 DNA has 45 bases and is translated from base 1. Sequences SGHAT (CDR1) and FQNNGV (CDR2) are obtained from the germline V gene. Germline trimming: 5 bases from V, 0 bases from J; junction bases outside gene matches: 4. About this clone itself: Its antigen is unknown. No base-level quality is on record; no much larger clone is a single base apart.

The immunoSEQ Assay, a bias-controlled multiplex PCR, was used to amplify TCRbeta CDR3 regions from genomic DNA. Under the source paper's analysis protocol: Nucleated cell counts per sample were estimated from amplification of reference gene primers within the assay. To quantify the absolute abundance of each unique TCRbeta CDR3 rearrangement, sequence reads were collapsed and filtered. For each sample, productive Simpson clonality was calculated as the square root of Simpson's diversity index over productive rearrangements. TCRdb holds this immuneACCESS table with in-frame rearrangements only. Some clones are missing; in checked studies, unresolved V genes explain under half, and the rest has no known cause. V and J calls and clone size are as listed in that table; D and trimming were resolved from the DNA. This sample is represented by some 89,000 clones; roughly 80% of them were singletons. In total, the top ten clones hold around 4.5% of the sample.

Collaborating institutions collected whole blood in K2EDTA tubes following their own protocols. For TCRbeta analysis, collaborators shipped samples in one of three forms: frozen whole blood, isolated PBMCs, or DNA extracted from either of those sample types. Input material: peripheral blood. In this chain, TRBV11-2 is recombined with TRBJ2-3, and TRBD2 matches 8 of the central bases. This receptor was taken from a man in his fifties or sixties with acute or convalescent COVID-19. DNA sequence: TGTGCCAGCAGCCTCATAGCGGGAAGCACAGATACGCAGTATTTT. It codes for CASSLIAGSTDTQYF.